The next 7 T cell receptor beta chains were all read from a single sample in a study of OX40 agonist ivuxolimab in advanced cancers. Repertoires were generated with immunoSEQ multiplex PCR, while TCRdb's copy carries only in-frame clones and drops some. The sample yields about 22,000 clones, around nine tenths seen once. The specimen was CD4+ or CD8+ T cells sorted from blood, collected in a trial of the OX40 agonist ivuxolimab. These receptors were taken from an adult with an advanced solid tumor such as melanoma, head and neck, liver or kidney cancer.

The chain has TRBV7-9 and TRBJ1-5; the D gene is possibly TRBD1 (5 bases). CDR3 length equals 15 residues. The germline CDR1 and CDR2 sequences are SEHNR and FQNEAQ (reference sequence). Trimming left V 6 bases short and J 1 base short, with 13 bases between. Written as DNA, the CDR3 is TGTGCCAGCAGTCACGGGGGAGTCAGCAATCAGCCCCAGCATTTT. Translated: CASSHGGVSNQPQHF.

The chain couples TRBV4-1 to TRBJ2-7; 11 nucleotides agree with TRBD2. Losses at the gene ends were 3 bases for V and 0 bases for J; bases not matched to a gene: 16. CDR3 length: 20 residues. In germline, CDR1 is MGHRA, CDR2 YSYEKL. This CDR3 is CASSQYYPPTSGTSSYEQYF. CDR3 in DNA: TGCGCCAGCAGCCAGTATTACCCCCCGACTAGCGGGACCAGCTCCTACGAGCAGTACTTC.

The chain uses TRBV23-1 and TRBJ2-1; D is uncertain. TRBV23-1 is labeled an ORF, and its function is uncertain. The CDR3 runs 13 residues. The V and J ends lost 6 bases and 7 bases respectively, with 13 bases between them. CDR3 sequence reads: CASSQDFHNEQFF. CDR3 DNA sequence: TGCGCCAGCAGCCAAGATTTTCATAATGAGCAGTTCTTC.

V and J are TRBV7-2 and TRBJ2-7, with 7 positions matching TRBD2. Trimming took 7 bases from V and 4 from J; bases not matched to a gene: 10. Germline V gene sequence: CDR1 SGHTA, CDR2 FQGNSA. The CDR3 has 14 residues. The CDR3 reads CASTTGGGWYEQYF. CDR3 nucleotide sequence: TGTGCCAGCACCACGGGAGGTGGGTGGTACGAGCAGTACTTC.

This clone has just one count. This chain links TRBV10-2 with TRBJ1-3; perhaps TRBD1 as D (6 bases). The V end was cut by 7 bases, the J end by 2 bases, with 9 bases between. CDR1 is WSHSY and CDR2 is SAAADI in the germline V gene. The CDR3 totals 13 residues. The CDR3 sequence: CASNQGPGNTIYF. CDR3 DNA: TGCGCCAGCAATCAGGGGCCTGGAAACACCATATATTTT.

This clone is a singleton in its sample. The chain employs TRBV7-9 and TRBJ2-3, with 9 bases matching TRBD1. This CDR3 region has 17 residues. Losses at the gene ends were 4 bases for V and 2 bases for J; bases not matched to a gene: 10. The germline CDR1 and CDR2 sequences are SEHNR and FQNEAQ (reference sequence). CDR3 residues: CASSSHSGTGTTDTQYF. The CDR3 DNA is TGTGCCAGCAGCTCCCACTCCGGGACAGGGACCACAGATACGCAGTATTTT.

CDR3 residues: CASSLTLGTGPGEQYF. CDR3 bases: TGTGCCAGCAGTTTAACTCTAGGGACAGGGCCGGGCGAGCAGTACTTC. The chain employs TRBV28 and TRBJ2-7; 9 nucleotides line up with TRBD1. Trimming at V came to 2 bases and at J to 6 bases, leaving 11 bases not matched to a gene. CDR1 and CDR2 (germline): MDHEN, SYDVKM. This CDR3 has 16 residues.